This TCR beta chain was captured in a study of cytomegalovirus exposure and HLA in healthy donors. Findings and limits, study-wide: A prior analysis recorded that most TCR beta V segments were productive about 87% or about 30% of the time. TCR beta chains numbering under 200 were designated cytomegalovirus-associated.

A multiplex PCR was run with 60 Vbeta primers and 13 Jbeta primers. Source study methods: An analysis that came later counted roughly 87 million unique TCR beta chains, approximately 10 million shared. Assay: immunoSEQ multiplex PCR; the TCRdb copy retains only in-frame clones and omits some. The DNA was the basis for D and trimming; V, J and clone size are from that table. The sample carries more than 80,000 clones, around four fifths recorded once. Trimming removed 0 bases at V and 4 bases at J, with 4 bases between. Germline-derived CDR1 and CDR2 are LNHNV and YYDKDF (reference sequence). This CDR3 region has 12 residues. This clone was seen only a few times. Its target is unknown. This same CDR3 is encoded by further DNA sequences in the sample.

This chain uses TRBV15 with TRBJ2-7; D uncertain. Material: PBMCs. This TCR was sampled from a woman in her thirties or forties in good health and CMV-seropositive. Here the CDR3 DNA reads TGTGCCACCAGCAGAGATCTATACGAGCAGTACTTC. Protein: CATSRDLYEQYF.